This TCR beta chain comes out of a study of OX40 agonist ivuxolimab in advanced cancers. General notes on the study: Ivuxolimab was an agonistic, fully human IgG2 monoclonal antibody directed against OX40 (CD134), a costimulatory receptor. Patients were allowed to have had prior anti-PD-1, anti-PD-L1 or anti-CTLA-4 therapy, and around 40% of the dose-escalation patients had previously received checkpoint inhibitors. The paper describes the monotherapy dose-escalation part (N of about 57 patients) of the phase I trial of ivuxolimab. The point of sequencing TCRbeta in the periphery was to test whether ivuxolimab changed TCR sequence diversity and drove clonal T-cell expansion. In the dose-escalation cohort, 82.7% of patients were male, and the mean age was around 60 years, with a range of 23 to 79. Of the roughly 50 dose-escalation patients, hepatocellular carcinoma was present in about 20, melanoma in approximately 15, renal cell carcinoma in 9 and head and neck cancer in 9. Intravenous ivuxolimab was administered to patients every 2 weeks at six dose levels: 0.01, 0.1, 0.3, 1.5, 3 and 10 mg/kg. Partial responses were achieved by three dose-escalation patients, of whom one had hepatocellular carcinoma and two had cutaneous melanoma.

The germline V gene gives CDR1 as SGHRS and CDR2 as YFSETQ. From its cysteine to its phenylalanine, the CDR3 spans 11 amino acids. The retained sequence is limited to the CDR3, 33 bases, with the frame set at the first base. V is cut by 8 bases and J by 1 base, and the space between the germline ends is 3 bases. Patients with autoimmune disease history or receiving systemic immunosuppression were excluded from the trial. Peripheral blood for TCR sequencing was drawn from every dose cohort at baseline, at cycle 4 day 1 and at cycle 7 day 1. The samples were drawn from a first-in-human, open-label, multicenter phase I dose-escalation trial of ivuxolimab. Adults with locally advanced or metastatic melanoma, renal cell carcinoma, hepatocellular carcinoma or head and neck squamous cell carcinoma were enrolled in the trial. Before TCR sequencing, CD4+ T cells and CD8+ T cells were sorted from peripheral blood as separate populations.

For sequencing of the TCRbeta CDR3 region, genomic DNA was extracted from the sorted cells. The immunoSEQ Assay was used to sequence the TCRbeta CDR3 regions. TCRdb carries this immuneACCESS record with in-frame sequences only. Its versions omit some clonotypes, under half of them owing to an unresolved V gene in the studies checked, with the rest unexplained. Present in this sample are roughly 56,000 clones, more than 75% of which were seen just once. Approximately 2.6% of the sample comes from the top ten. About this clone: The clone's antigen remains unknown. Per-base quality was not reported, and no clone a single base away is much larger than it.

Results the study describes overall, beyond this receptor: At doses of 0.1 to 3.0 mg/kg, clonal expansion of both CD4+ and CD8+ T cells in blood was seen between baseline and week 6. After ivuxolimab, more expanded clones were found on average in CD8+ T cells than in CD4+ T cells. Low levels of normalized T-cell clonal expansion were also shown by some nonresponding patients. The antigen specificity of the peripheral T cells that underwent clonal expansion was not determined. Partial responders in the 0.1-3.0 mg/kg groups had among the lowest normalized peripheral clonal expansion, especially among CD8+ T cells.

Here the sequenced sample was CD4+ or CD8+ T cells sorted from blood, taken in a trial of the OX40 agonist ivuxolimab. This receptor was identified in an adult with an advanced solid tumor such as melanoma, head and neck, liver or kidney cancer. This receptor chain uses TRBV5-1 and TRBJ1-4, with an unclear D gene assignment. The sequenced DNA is TGCGCCAGGGGAACTAATGAAAAACTGTTTTTT. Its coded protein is CARGTNEKLFF.